This T cell receptor (beta chain) is drawn from a study of OX40 agonist ivuxolimab in advanced cancers. Study-wide context: Under the entry rules, prior anti-PD-1, anti-PD-L1 or anti-CTLA-4 therapy was allowed, and about 40% had some. Regarding the study as a whole: Researchers report that CD8+ T cells had, on average, more expanded clones than CD4+.

Profiled with immunoSEQ multiplex PCR; TCRdb holds only in-frame clones, not every one. The sample yields tens of thousands of clones, roughly 94% seen once. Regarding this clone: Its antigen is currently unknown.

Germline CDR1 is MGHRA and CDR2 is YSYEKL. CDR3 length equals 17 residues. Trimming removed 0 bases from V and 4 bases from J, with 16 bases in between. This material consisted of CD4+ or CD8+ T cells sorted from blood, taken in a trial of the OX40 agonist ivuxolimab. The sequence derives from an adult with an advanced solid tumor such as melanoma, head and neck, liver or kidney cancer. J is TRBJ2-1 and V is TRBV4-1; a possible D gene is TRBD1 (5 bases). The CDR3 DNA follows: TGCGCCAGCAGCCAAGATCGTGAGACAGTTATGTACAATGAGCAGTTCTTC. Translating it yields CASSQDRETVMYNEQFF.